This T cell receptor beta chain was sequenced during a study of blood T cell repertoires in COVID-19. Study details: From the United States, Italy and Spain came samples of acute and convalescent COVID-19. In each case, the material was cDNA or gDNA derived from T cells, B-cell-depleted T cells, or PBMCs.

Germline-derived CDR1 and CDR2 are SEHNR and FQNEAQ (reference sequence). V shed 0 bases and J 2 bases; nucleotides not matched to a gene: 13. The CDR3 is made up of 19 amino acids. In the original analysis: Researchers report that nucleated cell counts were estimated from reference gene primer amplification. The method was immunoSEQ multiplex PCR; TCRdb's version includes in-frame clones alone and lacks a portion of them. V and J calls and clone size come straight from that table; D and trimming were deduced from the DNA. The table lists approximately 250,000 clones, roughly nine tenths of them singletons.

The receptor was isolated from a man aged 35-49 years with active or convalescent COVID-19. The sample consisted of peripheral blood. This sequence joins TRBV7-9 and TRBJ1-5, with TRBD1 matching over 7 bases. The DNA of the CDR3 is TGTGCCAGCAGCTTAGCGCCTTTAAGACAGGGCATTGGCAATCAGCCCCAGCATTTT. It yields the protein CASSLAPLRQGIGNQPQHF. Full variable domain (remainder filled in from reference TRBV7-9 and TRBJ1-5): DTGVSQNPRHKITKRGQNVTFRCDPISEHNRLYWYRQTLGQGPEFLTYFQNEAQLEKSRLLSDRFSAERPKGSFSTLEIQRTEQGDSAMYLCASSLAPLRQGIGNQPQHFGDGTRLSIL.